A single sample is the source of the 6 T cell receptor beta chains below, sequenced in a study of control samples from healthy donors and cancer patients (dated by TCRdb to 2018 to 2021). The library came from the immunoSEQ multiplex PCR assay. TCRdb carries this immuneACCESS record with in-frame sequences only. Its versions omit some clonotypes, under half of them owing to an unresolved V gene in the studies checked, with the rest unexplained. Recorded for this sample are approximately 9,900 clones; over 75% of them occurred a single time. The top ten hold about 20% of the sample. The sample taken for sequencing was PBMCs. The receptor set was obtained from a man in his sixties with colorectal cancer.

The chain has TRBV5-6 and TRBJ1-6; D is uncertain. V was cut by 3 bases and J by 9 bases, with 10 bases left in between. This CDR3 comprises 13 residues. Germline CDR1 is SGHDT and CDR2 is YYEEEE. The CDR3 nucleotides read TGTGCCAGCAGCTCTTTTCGAGGTTCACCCCTCCACTTT. Translation gives CASSSFRGSPLHF.

This clone was detected only once. The V gene is TRBV27, the J gene TRBJ2-1, with 7 bases aligning to TRBD1. V gave up 5 bases and J gave up 0 bases; unmatched junction bases: 4. Germline-derived CDR1 and CDR2 are MNHEY and SMNVEV (reference sequence). The CDR3 is 15 residues long. The CDR3 sequence: CASSPRTGSYNEQFF. DNA of the CDR3: TGTGCCAGCAGTCCTCGGACAGGCTCCTACAATGAGCAGTTCTTC.

The chain couples TRBV5-1 to TRBJ2-1; D not resolved. The CDR3 contains 13 residues. Germline-derived CDR1 and CDR2 are SGHRS and YFSETQ. With 2 bases removed from V and 5 bases from J, the gap between germline ends came to 8 bases. In DNA form, the CDR3 reads TGCGCCAGCAGCTTAACAGCTAACAATGAGCAGTTCTTC. Protein product: CASSLTANNEQFF.

The V and J genes are TRBV10-3 and TRBJ2-2; maybe TRBD1 (7 bases). The CDR3 is 13 residues long. Deletions cut 8 bases from V and 5 bases from J, with 12 bases between. CDR1 and CDR2 (germline): ENHRY, SYGVKD. DNA for the CDR3: TGTGCCATCTGGCCAGGGGGGACCGGGGAGCTGTTTTTT. Its protein is CAIWPGGTGELFF.

This chain links TRBV7-2 with TRBJ1-3; tentative D call: TRBD1 (5 bases). Trimming cost V 1 base and J 3 bases, with 10 bases left between them. CDR3 length equals 15 residues. Per germline, CDR1 SGHTA and CDR2 FQGNSA. CDR3 nucleotide sequence: TGTGCCAGCAGCTTAGGGGGCGCGGGTGGAAACACCATATATTTT. The encoded protein is CASSLGGAGGNTIYF.

This chain connects TRBV4-3 to TRBJ2-1; 7 bases fit TRBD2. The CDR3 contains 14 residues. Germline CDR1 is LGHNA and CDR2 is YSLEER. V dropped 0 bases and J dropped 5; count of bases not matched to a gene: 1. CDR3 protein: CASSQEGGDNEQFF. CDR3 nucleotide sequence: TGCGCCAGCAGCCAAGAGGGAGGGGACAATGAGCAGTTCTTC.